This T cell receptor beta chain is from a study of PD-1 blockade in classical Hodgkin lymphoma. The count of this clone is one. Its specificity is unknown. TCRdb keeps only in-frame clones here, not all; method: immunoSEQ multiplex PCR. The table records 90,000 to 110,000 clones, roughly 89% of them present only once. Findings of the study overall: Nothing has yet pinned down what causes the repertoire differences, possibly disease activity or prior therapy. CD4+ TCR diversity, unlike CD8+, climbed significantly by C4D1.

CDR1 and CDR2 from the germline V gene are LNHDA and SQIVND (reference sequence). Trimming shortened V by 5 bases and J by 0 bases, and 21 bases separated the two germline ends. The CDR3 runs to 18 residues. Stated time point: cycle 4 day 1 (C4D1), after six to seven weeks of nivolumab. All patients experienced relapse after autologous stem cell transplantation, and brentuximab vedotin exposure was variable. The V call is TRBV19, the J call TRBJ2-3; perhaps TRBD2 as D (5 bases). The sequence came from a human donor with classical Hodgkin lymphoma. The sequenced sample was peripheral blood mononuclear cells (PBMCs), obtained before the fourth cycle of nivolumab. The CDR3 nucleotides are TGTGCCAGTAGTGGACTGATATACATGGAGGCTAGCACAGATACGCAGTATTTT. Its translation is CASSGLIYMEASTDTQYF. Complete variable domain (other parts from reference TRBV19 and TRBJ2-3): DGGITQSPKYLFRKEGQNVTLSCEQNLNHDAMYWYRQDPGQGLRLIYYSQIVNDFQKGDIAEGYSVSREKKESFPLTVTSAQKNPTAFYLCASSGLIYMEASTDTQYFGPGTRLTVL.